Below are 31 T cell receptor beta chains sequenced from a single sample in a study of vaccination effects on CD4 cells after COVID-19. These receptors lack a known antigen. Measured with immunoSEQ multiplex PCR; TCRdb has only the in-frame clones, and not every one. Among tens of thousands of clones, about three quarters were seen once, and the ten largest hold 0.95% to 1.5%. Viral peptide pools were used in the ViraFEST assay to expand antigen-specific CD4+ T cells, and sequencing came afterward. With roughly 10 days of culture completed, CD4+ T cells were isolated. Each participant was administered two doses of either the BNT162b2 or the mRNA-1273 vaccine. The material was CD4+ T cells from PBMCs cultured with HCoV-229E spike peptides, obtained after COVID-19 vaccination. The receptors shown here come from a human donor who received a COVID-19 vaccine.

The chain uses TRBV3-1 (or the pseudogene TRBV3-2) and TRBJ1-1, with 7 nucleotides matching TRBD1. The germline CDR1 and CDR2 sequences are LGHDT and YNNKEL (reference sequence). The V gene end was trimmed by 4 bases and the J gene end by 3 bases; junction bases not matched to a gene: 8. This CDR3 region has 15 residues. CDR3 amino acids: CASSRNRGYDTEAFF. The CDR3 nucleotides read TGTGCCAGCAGCCGAAACAGGGGTTATGACACTGAAGCTTTCTTT.

This clone appeared a few times. The chain joins TRBV7-2 to TRBJ2-2; 8 nucleotides match TRBD1. CDR1 and CDR2 (germline): SGHTA, FQGNSA. CDR3 length equals 13 residues. J lost 9 bases, V lost 2 bases, and 2 bases had no gene match. CDR3 protein: CASSLRQGRELFF. In DNA, the CDR3 is TGTGCCAGCAGCTTAAGACAGGGGAGGGAGCTGTTTTTT. Together with reference TRBV7-2 and TRBJ2-2, the CDR3 gives the full variable domain: GAGVSQSPSNKVTEKGKDVELRCDPISGHTALYWYRQSLGQGLEFLIYFQGNSAPDKSGLPSDRFSAERTGGSVSTLTIQRTQQEDSAVYLCASSLRQGRELFFGEGSRLTVL.

This chain uses TRBV18 with TRBJ1-3; unclear D gene. CDR3 length: 14 residues. V was clipped by 2 bases and J by 2 bases, with 7 bases between them. The V gene's germline CDR1 is KGHSH and CDR2 LQKENI. The CDR3 DNA reads TGTGCCAGCTCACCATGGCAGACTGGAAACACCATATATTTT. Amino acids: CASSPWQTGNTIYF.

V is TRBV6-6 and J is TRBJ2-7; D may be TRBD1 or TRBD2 (5 bases each). The V and J ends lost 4 bases and 2 bases respectively, with 15 bases between them. The germline V gene encodes CDR1 MNHNY and CDR2 SVGAGI (reference sequence). This CDR3 has 15 amino acids. This chain's CDR3 is CASSLGPNIAYEQYV. The CDR3 DNA reads TGTGCCAGCAGTTTGGGACCGAACATAGCCTACGAGCAGTACGTC.

The V call is TRBV12-3 or TRBV12-4, the J call TRBJ2-3; D gene ambiguous. This CDR3 is 12 amino acids long. V lost 3 bases to trimming and J lost 0 bases, with 1 base between them. Here the CDR3 DNA reads TGTGCCAGCAGTTTCAGCACAGATACGCAGTATTTT. Protein product: CASSFSTDTQYF.

J is TRBJ2-5 and V is TRBV2, with D possibly matching TRBD1 (7 bases). V was pared by 7 bases and J by 5 bases, with 11 bases between. Germline assignment: CDR1 SNHLY and CDR2 FYNNEI. The CDR3 is 12 residues long. The DNA for the CDR3 is TGTGCCAGCAAGACAGGGACTGAGACCCAGTACTTC. Amino acid sequence: CASKTGTETQYF.

V gene TRBV19 combines with J gene TRBJ1-4; 7 bases fit TRBD1. The trim removed 3 bases at V and 4 bases at J, leaving 5 bases unmatched. The germline gives CDR1 LNHDA, CDR2 SQIVND (reference sequence). There are 15 residues in the CDR3. CDR3 coding DNA: TGTGCCAGTAGTATTAAGACAGGGTATAATGAAAAACTGTTTTTT. It codes for CASSIKTGYNEKLFF.

The chain is built from TRBV19 and TRBJ2-1; TRBD1 matches 7 bases. The germline V gene has CDR1 LNHDA and CDR2 SQIVND (reference sequence). Trimming removed 5 bases from V and 2 bases from J; junction bases left unmatched: 9. The CDR3 extends over 16 amino acids. CDR3 DNA sequence: TGTGCCAGTAGTGACCAACCGGGACAGACCTACAATGAGCAGTTCTTC. Protein product: CASSDQPGQTYNEQFF.

This clone was observed a few times. The V gene is TRBV10-1, the J gene TRBJ1-6, with 9 bases aligning to TRBD1. Germline V gives CDR1 WNHNN, CDR2 SYGVQD (reference sequence). J was trimmed by 10 bases and V by 4 bases; bases with no gene match: 2. The CDR3 sequence is 13 residues long. CDR3 in amino acids: CASSGTGASPLHF. The CDR3 DNA sequence: TGCGCCAGCAGTGGGACAGGGGCCTCACCCCTCCACTTT.

The genes are TRBV24-1 and TRBJ2-1, with 9 bases fitting TRBD1. V dropped 6 bases and J dropped 6; count of bases not matched to a gene: 8. The germline V gene encodes CDR1 KGHDR and CDR2 SFDVKD. This CDR3 has 15 residues. The CDR3 loop is CATSHRDRASNEQFF. Written as DNA, the CDR3 is TGTGCCACCAGTCACAGGGACAGGGCAAGCAATGAGCAGTTCTTC.

The chain employs TRBV19 and TRBJ2-2; D not certain. This CDR3 has 12 amino acids. V was pared by 2 bases and J by 6 bases, with 4 bases between. CDR1 and CDR2 from the germline V gene are LNHDA and SQIVND (reference sequence). DNA for the CDR3: TGTGCCAGTAGTATATACCCCGGGGAGCTGTTTTTT. Protein: CASSIYPGELFF. Full variable domain (missing parts from reference TRBV19 and TRBJ2-2): DGGITQSPKYLFRKEGQNVTLSCEQNLNHDAMYWYRQDPGQGLRLIYYSQIVNDFQKGDIAEGYSVSREKKESFPLTVTSAQKNPTAFYLCASSIYPGELFFGEGSRLTVL.

This clone was detected only once. The chain joins TRBV5-1 to TRBJ2-5; 7 positions match TRBD2. The CDR3 has 16 amino acids. CDR1 is SGHRS and CDR2 is YFSETQ in the germline V gene. V gave up 0 bases and J gave up 7 bases; unmatched junction bases: 12. The CDR3 region has the DNA TGCGCCAGCAGCTTGGATCCAGCGGGGTTAGAAGGGACCCAGTACTTC. It encodes CASSLDPAGLEGTQYF.

This chain connects TRBV30 to TRBJ2-3; maybe TRBD1 (5 bases). The germline V and J ends were trimmed by 2 bases and 3 bases, with 15 bases remaining between them. CDR3 length equals 15 residues. Germline V lookup: CDR1 GTSNPN, CDR2 SVGIG (reference sequence). The chain's CDR3 is CAWSTQGIGTDTQYF. The CDR3 bases are TGTGCCTGGAGTACCCAGGGTATTGGGACAGATACGCAGTATTTT.

This rearrangement joins TRBV24-1 to TRBJ2-3; TRBD1 aligns across 7 bases. CDR1 is KGHDR and CDR2 is SFDVKD in the germline V gene. The V and J ends lost 4 bases and 2 bases, in that order; junction bases with no gene match: 11. There are 17 residues in the CDR3. CDR3 sequence (DNA): TGTGCCACCAGTGACCACAGACAGGGAACGAACACAGATACGCAGTATTTT. It yields the protein CATSDHRQGTNTDTQYF.

This sequence joins TRBV7-2 and TRBJ2-3; TRBD1 or TRBD2 may be the D gene (5 bases each). V lost 1 base to trimming and J lost 3 bases, with 11 bases between them. Germline CDR1 and CDR2: SGHTA and FQGNSA. The CDR3 covers 15 residues. In DNA form, the CDR3 reads TGTGCCAGCAGCTTAGTGGGGGTGAGGACAGATACGCAGTATTTT. Translated, it gives CASSLVGVRTDTQYF.

This clone was seen a handful of times. The genes are TRBV2 and TRBJ2-7, with 10 bases lining up with TRBD1. The CDR3 totals 14 residues. J was trimmed by 2 bases and V by 8 bases; bases with no gene match: 6. The germline gives CDR1 SNHLY, CDR2 FYNNEI. The CDR3 sequence: CASAGTGAPYEQYV. DNA of the CDR3: TGTGCCAGCGCCGGGACAGGGGCCCCCTACGAGCAGTACGTC.

The chain carries TRBV5-1 and TRBJ2-4; D is possibly TRBD2 (6 bases). CDR1 and CDR2 from the germline V gene are SGHRS and YFSETQ. This CDR3 spans 14 amino acids. The V gene lost 2 bases and the J gene lost 8 bases, with 14 bases spanning the gap. CDR3 coding DNA: TGCGCCAGCAGCTTTGGAGGGGCCGGGGACATTCAGTACTTC. It specifies CASSFGGAGDIQYF.

V is TRBV6-2 or TRBV6-3 and J is TRBJ1-4; D is ambiguous. The CDR3 runs 16 residues. Looked up from germline, CDR1 is MNHEY and CDR2 is SVGEGT. The germline V and J ends were trimmed by 0 bases and 0 bases, with 8 bases remaining between them. For the CDR3, the DNA is TGTGCCAGCAGTTACTCGAAGACAACAACTAATGAAAAACTGTTTTTT. Protein: CASSYSKTTTNEKLFF.

The chain couples TRBV28 to TRBJ1-4, with a weak D call TRBD1 (6 bases). CDR3 size: 14 residues. V was shortened by 6 bases and J by 7 bases, with 15 bases between the two germline ends. The V gene's germline CDR1 is MDHEN and CDR2 SYDVKM. Here the CDR3 reads CASSNPGGPEKLFF. The CDR3 nucleotides are TGTGCCAGCAGCAACCCCGGGGGGCCTGAAAAACTGTTTTTT.

The rearrangement uses TRBV12-3 or TRBV12-4 and TRBJ1-2; no reliable D call. This CDR3 comprises 13 residues. The V end lost 7 bases, the J end lost 8 bases, and 17 bases lay between the germline ends. Written as DNA, the CDR3 is TGTGCCAGCACCCCCTTCATGCCCGCAGGCTACACCTTC. Amino acid sequence: CASTPFMPAGYTF.

This clone was observed once. The V call is TRBV5-1, the J call TRBJ2-5; 9 nucleotides line up with TRBD2. The V gene's germline CDR1 is SGHRS and CDR2 YFSETQ. J was trimmed by 7 bases and V by 4 bases; bases with no gene match: 14. The CDR3 covers 16 residues. Written as DNA, the CDR3 is TGCGCCAGCAGCCAAACAACAATAGCGGGGGTTGGGACCCAGTACTTC. Its protein is CASSQTTIAGVGTQYF.

This clone was observed a handful of times. This chain connects TRBV4-3 to TRBJ2-1; a possible D gene is TRBD1 (6 bases). The CDR3 contains 15 residues. Germline V gene data show CDR1 as LGHNA and CDR2 as YSLEER. Trimming took 1 base from V and 2 from J, leaving 9 bases between them. In DNA, the CDR3 is TGCGCCAGCAGCCAAGGCAGGGGAGCCTACAATGAGCAGTTCTTC. This sequence encodes CASSQGRGAYNEQFF.

J is TRBJ2-7 and V is TRBV24-1; D gene unclear. The CDR3 covers 13 residues. Trimming shortened V by 4 bases and J by 2 bases, and 8 bases separated the two germline ends. Germline V gene sequence: CDR1 KGHDR, CDR2 SFDVKD. CDR3 sequence: CATSERRTYEQYV. CDR3 nucleotide sequence: TGTGCCACCAGTGAAAGGAGAACCTACGAGCAGTACGTC.

This clone was detected only a few times. The CDR3 coding sequence is TGTGCCAGCAGCTTACCCCCCACAGATACGCAGTATTTT. Amino acid sequence: CASSLPPTDTQYF. The J gene is TRBJ2-3, the V gene TRBV13; D remains ambiguous. Germline CDR1 is PRHDT and CDR2 is FYEKMQ (reference sequence). V lost 2 bases and J lost 2, with 5 bases in between. The CDR3 spans 13 residues.

This clone was seen a single time. The chain joins TRBV5-1 to TRBJ2-3, with D possibly matching TRBD1 (5 bases). There are 16 residues in the CDR3. Per germline, CDR1 SGHRS and CDR2 YFSETQ. V lost 2 bases to trimming and J lost 4 bases, with 17 bases between them. The CDR3 sequence is CASSFQQTANPDTQYF. In DNA form, the CDR3 reads TGCGCCAGCAGCTTCCAACAGACAGCTAACCCAGATACGCAGTATTTT.

In DNA form, the CDR3 reads TGTGCCAGCCTCAGGGGCTCCTACAATGAGCAGTTCTTC. The encoded protein is CASLRGSYNEQFF. The V call is TRBV12-3 or TRBV12-4, the J call TRBJ2-1, with a tentative D call TRBD1 (6 bases). V lost 8 bases and J 0 bases, leaving 8 bases between the germline ends. This CDR3 is 13 amino acids long.

This rearrangement joins TRBV2 to TRBJ1-6; D perhaps matches TRBD1 (5 bases). The CDR3 has 15 amino acids. Trimming stripped 4 bases from V and 7 bases from J, with 14 bases between. Germline lookup yields CDR1 SNHLY and CDR2 FYNNEI. The CDR3 DNA reads as TGTGCCAGCAGTGCGCGCGGGGGACTAAATTCACCCCTCCACTTT. Protein product: CASSARGGLNSPLHF.

The V call is TRBV9, the J call TRBJ2-6, with TRBD1 matching over 7 bases. After removal of 1 base from V and 0 bases from J, the junction contained 1 base not matched to a gene. This CDR3 is 16 amino acids long. The germline V gene has CDR1 SGDLS and CDR2 YYNGEE. The CDR3 region has the DNA TGTGCCAGCAGCGTATGGGACAGCTCTGGGGCCAACGTCCTGACTTTC. It translates to CASSVWDSSGANVLTF.

This chain links TRBV5-6 with TRBJ2-1; TRBD2 matches at 8 bases. Germline V gene lookup returns CDR1 SGHDT and CDR2 YYEEEE. The length of the CDR3 is 15 residues. V lost 1 base to trimming and J lost 0 bases; unmatched junction nucleotides: 0. The CDR3 reads CASSLRGGSYNEQFF. The CDR3 nucleotides are TGTGCCAGCAGCTTGCGGGGGGGCTCCTACAATGAGCAGTTCTTC.

As concerns this clone: The junction and the germline gene differ at one end; a read error may be behind it. CDR3 sequence (DNA): TGCGCCAGCAGATTGGGCGGAACTAGCGGTCTTTTGACCCAGTACTTC. This translates into CASRLGGTSGLLTQYF. This sequence joins TRBV5-1 and TRBJ2-5; 8 positions match TRBD2. Germline CDR1 SGHRS, CDR2 YFSETQ. This CDR3 is built from 16 residues. The variable domain in full, completed from reference TRBV5-1 and TRBJ2-5, reads KAGVTQTPRYLIKTRGQQVTLSCSPISGHRSVSWYQQTPGQGLQFLFEYFSETQRNKGNFPGRFSGRQFSNSRSEMNVSTLELGDSALYLCASRLGGTSGLLTQYFGPGTRLLVL.

The chain joins TRBV9 to TRBJ1-1; 7 bases agree with TRBD1. V shed 0 bases, J shed 1 base, and the junction held 3 bases outside the gene matches. Germline V gene data show CDR1 as SGDLS and CDR2 as YYNGEE. This CDR3 region has 15 residues. CDR3 region: CASSVAGTANTEAFF. Written as DNA, the CDR3 is TGTGCCAGCAGCGTAGCCGGGACAGCGAACACTGAAGCTTTCTTT.